This T cell receptor beta chain was identified during a study of control samples from healthy donors and cancer patients. Generated by immunoSEQ multiplex PCR, the TCRdb table keeps only in-frame clones and is missing some. The sample holds 150,000 or so clones; around nine tenths are singletons and the top ten take 2.5% to 3%. This CDR3 is 15 amino acids long. CDR1 and CDR2 (germline): KGHSH, LQKENI. V was pared by 5 bases and J by 8 bases, with 11 bases of the junction left unmatched. The chain carries TRBV18 and TRBJ1-3, with 8 bases fitting TRBD1. Source material: blood. The origin of this receptor is a middle-aged man in good health. The CDR3 DNA follows: TGTGCCAGCTCATCTGAGGACAGGGATTTTCACACCATATATTTT. The encoded protein is CASSSEDRDFHTIYF.